The sequence of this TCR beta chain was determined in a study of blood T cell repertoires in COVID-19. The repertoire was sequenced with immunoSEQ multiplex PCR; TCRdb's copy has only in-frame clones and lacks some. The data contain around 80,000 clones, around 79% of them singletons. This receptor was obtained from a man between 45 and 60 years old with active or convalescent COVID-19. The sample comprised peripheral blood.

The CDR3 sequence is CAWLSGGNSPLHF. Written as DNA, the CDR3 is TGTGCCTGGCTCAGTGGAGGGAATTCACCCCTCCACTTT. The chain recombines TRBV30 with TRBJ1-6; D unresolved. The CDR3 is 13 residues long. From germline, CDR1 is GTSNPN and CDR2 SVGIG (reference sequence). With 5 bases removed from V and 7 bases from J, the gap between germline ends came to 12 bases.